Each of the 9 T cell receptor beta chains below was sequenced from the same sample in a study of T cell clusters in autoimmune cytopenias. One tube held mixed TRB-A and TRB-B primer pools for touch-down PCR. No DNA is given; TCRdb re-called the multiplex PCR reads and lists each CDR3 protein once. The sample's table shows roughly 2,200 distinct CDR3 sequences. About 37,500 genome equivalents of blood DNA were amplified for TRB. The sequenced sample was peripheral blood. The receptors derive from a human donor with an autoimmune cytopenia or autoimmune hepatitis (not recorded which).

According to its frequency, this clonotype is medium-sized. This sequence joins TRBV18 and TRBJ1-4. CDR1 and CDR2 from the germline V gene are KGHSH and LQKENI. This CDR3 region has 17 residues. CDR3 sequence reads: CASSPSRGGATNEKLFF.

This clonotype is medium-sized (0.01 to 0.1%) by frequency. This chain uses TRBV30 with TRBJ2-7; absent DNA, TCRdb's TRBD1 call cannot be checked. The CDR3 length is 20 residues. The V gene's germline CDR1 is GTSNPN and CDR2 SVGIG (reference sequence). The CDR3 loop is CAWSGLGTGISPHLGYGQYF. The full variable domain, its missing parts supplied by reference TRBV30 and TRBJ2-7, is SQTIHQWPATLVQPVGSPLSLECTVEGTSNPNLYWYRQAAGRGLQLLFYSVGIGQISSEVPQNLSASRPQDRQFILSSKKLLLSDSGFYLCAWSGLGTGISPHLGYGQYFGPGTRLTVT.

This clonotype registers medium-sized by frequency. The CDR3 here is CASSQDRRTVTGVYGYTF. The chain is built from TRBV4-3 and TRBJ1-2; TCRdb's D call of TRBD1 is untestable without DNA. This CDR3 comprises 18 residues. Germline-derived CDR1 and CDR2 are LGHNA and YSLEER.

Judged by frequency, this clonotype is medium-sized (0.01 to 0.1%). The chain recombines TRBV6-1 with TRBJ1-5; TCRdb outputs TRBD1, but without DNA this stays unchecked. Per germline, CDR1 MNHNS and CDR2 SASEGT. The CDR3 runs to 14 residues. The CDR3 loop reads CASTGQLSNQPQHF.

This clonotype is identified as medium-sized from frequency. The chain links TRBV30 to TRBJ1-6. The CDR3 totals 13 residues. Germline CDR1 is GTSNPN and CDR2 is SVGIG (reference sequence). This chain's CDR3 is CAWRGEGVSPLHF.

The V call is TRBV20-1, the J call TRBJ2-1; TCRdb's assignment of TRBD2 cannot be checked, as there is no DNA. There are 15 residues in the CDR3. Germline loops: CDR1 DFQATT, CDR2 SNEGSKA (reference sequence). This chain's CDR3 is CSASRPQRGGNEQFF.

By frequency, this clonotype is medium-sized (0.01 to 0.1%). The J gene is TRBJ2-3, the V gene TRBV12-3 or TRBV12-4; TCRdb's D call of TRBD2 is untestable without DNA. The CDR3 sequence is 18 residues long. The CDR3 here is CASSTRGGGIFITHTQYF.

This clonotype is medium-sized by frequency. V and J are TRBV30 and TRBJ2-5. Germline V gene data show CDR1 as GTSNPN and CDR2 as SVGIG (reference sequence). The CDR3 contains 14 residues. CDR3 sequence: CAWSVQTGLETQYF. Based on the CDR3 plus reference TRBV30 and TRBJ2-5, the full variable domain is SQTIHQWPATLVQPVGSPLSLECTVEGTSNPNLYWYRQAAGRGLQLLFYSVGIGQISSEVPQNLSASRPQDRQFILSSKKLLLSDSGFYLCAWSVQTGLETQYFGPGTRLLVL.

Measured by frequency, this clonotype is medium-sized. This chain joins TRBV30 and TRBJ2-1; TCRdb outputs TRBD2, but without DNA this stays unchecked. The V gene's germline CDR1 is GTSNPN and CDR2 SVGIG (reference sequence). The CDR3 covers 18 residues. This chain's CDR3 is CAWNRMRTSAYSYNEQFF.